Listed below are T cell receptor beta chains from one sample, sequenced in a study of T cells in Graves' hyperthyroidism and ophthalmopathy. TCRdb redid the calling of the multiplex PCR reads with MiXCR, one entry per CDR3 protein. The sample has fewer than 350,000 distinct CDR3 sequences, around 15% seen once. Sequencing input: blood. These receptors all stem from a woman between 50 and 59 years old with Graves' hyperthyroidism that later progressed to Graves' ophthalmopathy. Each CDR3 is given with its conserved first and last residue. The D gene is left open where the match is weak. Size tells how often a clone was seen (once, few, many) or the class of an expanded clone, and some rows leave it out.

CSASRGVRGSYEQYF,TGCAGTGCTAGTAGGGGAGTGCGGGGCTCCTACGAGCAGTACTTC,many,NA,TRBV20-1,TRBJ2-7
CASSLAEGWDTEAFF,TGCGCCAGCAGCTTGGCGGAGGGCTGGGACACTGAAGCTTTCTTT,many,NA,TRBV5-1,TRBJ1-1
CASSLWGEKLFF,TGTGCCAGCAGTCTGTGGGGGGAAAAACTGTTTTTT,many,NA,TRBV12-3/TRBV12-4,TRBJ1-4
CASSLDRGSTEAFF,TGTGCCAGCAGCTTAGATAGAGGGTCCACTGAAGCTTTCTTT,many,NA,TRBV11-2,TRBJ1-1
CASSPPGFYEQFF,TGTGCCAGTAGTCCCCCGGGGTTTTATGAGCAGTTCTTC,NA,NA,TRBV19,TRBJ2-1
CASSQDGLAGGSKTQYF,TGCGCCAGCAGCCAAGACGGACTAGCGGGAGGGTCGAAGACCCAGTACTTC,NA,TRBD2,TRBV4-1,TRBJ2-5
CASSLGGSWGEKLFF,TGTGCCAGCAGTTTAGGGGGGAGTTGGGGTGAAAAACTGTTTTTT,NA,NA,TRBV12-3/TRBV12-4,TRBJ1-4
CASSYSGGGTRGYTF,TGTGCCAGCAGTTACTCGGGGGGGGGCACAAGAGGCTACACCTTC,NA,NA,TRBV6-2/TRBV6-3,TRBJ1-2
CATSAPGASSTDTQYF,TGTGCCACCAGCGCCCCAGGAGCGTCTAGCACAGATACGCAGTATTTT,few,NA,TRBV15,TRBJ2-3
CASNTGGRLFGEQYF,TGTGCCAGCAACACGGGCGGGAGACTGTTTGGCGAGCAGTACTTC,many,TRBD2,TRBV28,TRBJ2-7
CASSLGQAQGHEAFF,TGTGCCAGCAGTTTAGGGCAGGCTCAGGGGCATGAAGCTTTCTTT,many,NA,TRBV28,TRBJ1-1
CASSFTAKSYEQYF,TGTGCCAGCAGTTTTACTGCGAAATCCTACGAGCAGTACTTC,many,NA,TRBV12-3/TRBV12-4,TRBJ2-7
CASSPQRGTNEQFF,TGTGCCAGCAGTCCCCAGCGGGGGACCAATGAGCAGTTCTTC,many,TRBD2,TRBV28,TRBJ2-1
CASSSTANQPQHF,TGTGCCAGTAGTAGCACAGCAAATCAGCCCCAGCATTTT,few,NA,TRBV19,TRBJ1-5
CASSSARGRLIGYTF,TGTGCCAGCAGCTCCGCCAGGGGGCGTTTAATAGGCTACACCTTC,many,TRBD1,TRBV11-2,TRBJ1-2
CASSFWGVSAEQYF,TGTGCCAGCAGTTTCTGGGGAGTCTCGGCCGAGCAGTACTTC,many,NA,TRBV12-3/TRBV12-4,TRBJ2-7
CASSLSPGLAGSPQYF,TGTGCCAGCAGTTTATCCCCGGGACTAGCGGGGTCCCCCCAGTACTTC,many,TRBD2,TRBV28,TRBJ2-5
CASSYYGPTNSPLHF,TGTGCCAGCAGTTACTACGGACCGACTAATTCACCCCTCCACTTT,many,NA,TRBV6-2/TRBV6-3,TRBJ1-6
CASSRKTGTEAFF,TGTGCCAGCAGCCGTAAAACGGGCACTGAAGCTTTCTTT,many,NA,TRBV7-2,TRBJ1-1
CSVTGLAPYGYTF,TGCAGCGTAACAGGGTTAGCACCTTATGGCTACACCTTC,many,NA,TRBV29-1,TRBJ1-2
CASSLAHLNTEAFF,TGTGCCAGCAGTTTGGCCCATTTGAACACTGAAGCTTTCTTT,many,NA,TRBV27,TRBJ1-1
CASSSIEGGWTDTQYF,TGTGCCAGCAGTTCTATTGAGGGGGGGTGGACAGATACGCAGTATTTT,NA,NA,TRBV6-2/TRBV6-3,TRBJ2-3
CASGTREGTDTQYF,TGTGCCAGCGGTACACGGGAGGGCACAGATACGCAGTATTTT,many,TRBD2,TRBV6-2/TRBV6-3,TRBJ2-3
CASSLEGEETQYF,TGCGCCAGCAGCTTGGAAGGGGAAGAGACCCAGTACTTC,NA,NA,TRBV5-1,TRBJ2-5
CASSLGLAGGGNEQYF,TGCGCCAGCAGCTTGGGGCTAGCGGGAGGAGGGAACGAGCAGTACTTC,few,TRBD2,TRBV5-1,TRBJ2-7
CASSLDGRYTEAFF,TGCGCCAGCAGCTTGGACGGCAGATACACTGAAGCTTTCTTT,many,NA,TRBV5-1,TRBJ1-1
CASRADTTQETQYF,TGTGCCAGCAGGGCGGACACAACACAAGAGACCCAGTACTTC,many,NA,TRBV6-1,TRBJ2-5
CASSQDRGDVQYF,TGCGCCAGCAGTCAAGATAGGGGGGACGTGCAGTACTTC,many,NA,TRBV4-1,TRBJ2-7
CASSLSRGASETQYF,TGTGCCAGCAGTTTGAGTAGAGGGGCAAGCGAGACCCAGTACTTC,many,NA,TRBV12-3/TRBV12-4,TRBJ2-5
CATSRERRTGAPKQYF,TGTGCCACCAGCAGAGAACGGCGGACAGGGGCCCCAAAGCAGTACTTC,many,TRBD1,TRBV15,TRBJ2-7
CATSRVRTGLQETQYF,TGTGCCACCAGCAGAGTTAGGACAGGGTTACAAGAGACCCAGTACTTC,many,TRBD1,TRBV15,TRBJ2-5
CASSLGRLNTGELFF,TGTGCCAGCAGCTTGGGACGGTTAAACACCGGGGAGCTGTTTTTT,few,NA,TRBV5-6,TRBJ2-2
CASSLGTENTEAFF,TGCGCCAGCAGCCTGGGGACGGAGAACACTGAAGCTTTCTTT,many,NA,TRBV5-1,TRBJ1-1
CASTQAGGFGDTRYF,TGTGCCAGCACTCAAGCGGGAGGGTTCGGAGATACGCGGTATTTT,NA,TRBD2,TRBV6-1,TRBJ2-3
CSAARAGNTEAFF,TGCAGCGCTGCCAGGGCTGGGAACACTGAAGCTTTCTTT,many,NA,TRBV29-1,TRBJ1-1
CASSYGDSLPGYTF,TGTGCCAGCAGTTACGGGGACTCCCTACCGGGCTACACCTTC,many,NA,TRBV6-5,TRBJ1-2
CSVRQGLGEKLFF,TGCAGCGTTCGACAGGGGTTAGGGGAAAAACTGTTTTTT,NA,TRBD1,TRBV29-1,TRBJ1-4